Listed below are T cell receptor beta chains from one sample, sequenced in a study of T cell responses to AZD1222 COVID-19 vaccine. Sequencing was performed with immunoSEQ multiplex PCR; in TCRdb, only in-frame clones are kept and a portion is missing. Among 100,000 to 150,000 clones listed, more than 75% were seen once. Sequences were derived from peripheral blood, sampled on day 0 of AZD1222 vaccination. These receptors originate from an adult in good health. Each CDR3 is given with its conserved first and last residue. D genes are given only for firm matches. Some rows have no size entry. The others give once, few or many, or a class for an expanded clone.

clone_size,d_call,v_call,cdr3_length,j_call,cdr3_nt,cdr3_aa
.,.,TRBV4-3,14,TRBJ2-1,TGCGCCAGCAGCCAAGTTTGGGCCCACAATGAGCAGTTCTTC,CASSQVWAHNEQFF
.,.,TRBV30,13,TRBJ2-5,TGTGCCTGGACCTTCAGGGTGTCGGAGACCCAGTACTTC,CAWTFRVSETQYF
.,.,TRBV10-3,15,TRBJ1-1,TGTGCCATCAGTGAGTCGAAGGGTGGAGGCACTGAAGCTTTCTTT,CAISESKGGGTEAFF
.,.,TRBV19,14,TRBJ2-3,TGTGCCAGTCTGGGCCCCCAGGGCACAGATACGCAGTATTTT,CASLGPQGTDTQYF
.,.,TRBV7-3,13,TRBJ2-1,TGTGCCAGCAGCTTGGGGATTGGCAATGAGCAGTTCTTC,CASSLGIGNEQFF
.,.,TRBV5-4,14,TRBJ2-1,TGTGCCAGCAGCTTTCAGGGGTCCTACAATGAGCAGTTCTTC,CASSFQGSYNEQFF
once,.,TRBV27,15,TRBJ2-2,TGTGCCAGCAGGCCTTTAACAGGTTACACCGGGGAGCTGTTTTTT,CASRPLTGYTGELFF
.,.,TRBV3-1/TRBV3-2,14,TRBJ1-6,TGTGCCAGCAGCCAAGTCCGACGGCAGACACCCCTCCACTTT,CASSQVRRQTPLHF
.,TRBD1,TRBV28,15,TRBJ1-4,TGTGCCAGCAGTTCTCACGGGACAGTTAATGAAAAACTGTTTTTT,CASSSHGTVNEKLFF
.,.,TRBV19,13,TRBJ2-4,TGTGCCAGTCGGGATTTAGGCAAAAACATTCAGTACTTC,CASRDLGKNIQYF
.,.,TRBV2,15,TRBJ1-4,TGTGCCAGCAGTCCCGGGACGGCAACTAATGAAAAACTGTTTTTT,CASSPGTATNEKLFF
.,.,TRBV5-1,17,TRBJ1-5,TGCGCCAGCAGCCAGGGACCTAACCTCGGTGGAAATCAGCCCCAGCATTTT,CASSQGPNLGGNQPQHF
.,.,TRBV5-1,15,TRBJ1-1,TGCGCCAGCAGCTTGGGGCTGGGGCCCGGCACTGAAGCTTTCTTT,CASSLGLGPGTEAFF
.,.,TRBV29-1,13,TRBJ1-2,TGCAGCGTTGCGGGGGGCCCCTCGGGCGGCTACACCTTC,CSVAGGPSGGYTF
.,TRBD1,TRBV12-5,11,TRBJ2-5,TGTGCTAGTGGCACGGGGCAGGGGGTGAACTTC,CASGTGQGVNF
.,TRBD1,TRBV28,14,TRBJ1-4,TGTGCCAGCAGTTTGTGGCCAGGGGGCGAAAAACTGTTTTTT,CASSLWPGGEKLFF
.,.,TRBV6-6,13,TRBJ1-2,TGTGCCAGCAGCCTGACAATTGGCGGAGGCTACACCTTC,CASSLTIGGGYTF
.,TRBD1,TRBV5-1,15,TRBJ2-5,TGCGCCAGCAGCCCGTTTTCAGGGGGTGAAGAGACCCAGTACTTC,CASSPFSGGEETQYF
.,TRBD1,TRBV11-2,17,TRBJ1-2,TGTGCCAGCAGCTCAACCGGGACAGCAAACCCGAACTATGGCTACACCTTC,CASSSTGTANPNYGYTF
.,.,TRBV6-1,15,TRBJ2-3,TGTGCCAGCAGTGAAGGGCTAGTAACTCTAGATACGCAGTATTTT,CASSEGLVTLDTQYF
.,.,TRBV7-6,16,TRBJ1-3,TGTGCCAGCAGCTTAGCGGGATCGTACTCTGGAAACACCATATATTTT,CASSLAGSYSGNTIYF
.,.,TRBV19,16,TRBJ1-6,TGTGCCAGTAGCCCCCCGGGGGGGGCCTATAATTCACCCCTCCACTTT,CASSPPGGAYNSPLHF
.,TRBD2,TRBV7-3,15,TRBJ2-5,TGTGCCAGCAGCTTATCGGGACTAGCGGAAGAGACCCAGTACTTC,CASSLSGLAEETQYF
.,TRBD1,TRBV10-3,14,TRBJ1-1,TGTGCCATCAGGGGACAGGGGGCGGGTACTGAAGCTTTCTTT,CAIRGQGAGTEAFF
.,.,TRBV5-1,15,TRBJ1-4,TGCGCCAGCAGCCGAAACCAGGGCTACGGTGAAAAACTGTTTTTT,CASSRNQGYGEKLFF
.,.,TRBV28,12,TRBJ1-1,TGTGCCAGCAGTCGGGTGCTGGGCCAAGCTTTCTTT,CASSRVLGQAFF
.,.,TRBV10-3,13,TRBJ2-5,TGTGCCATCAGTGACAGGCTAGCAGAGACCCAGTACTTC,CAISDRLAETQYF
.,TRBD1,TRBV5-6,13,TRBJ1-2,TGTGCCAGCAGTAAACAGGGGGGTATGGGCTACACCTTC,CASSKQGGMGYTF
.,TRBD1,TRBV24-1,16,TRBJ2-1,TGTGCCACCAGTGAATCCGGGACAGGGTTCTACAATGAGCAGTTCTTC,CATSESGTGFYNEQFF
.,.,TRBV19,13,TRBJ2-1,TGTGCCAGTAGTATAGCTGACCCCCAGGAGCAGTTCTTC,CASSIADPQEQFF
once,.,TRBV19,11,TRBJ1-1,TGTGCCAGTATAAGCTGGGGTGAAGCTTTCTTT,CASISWGEAFF
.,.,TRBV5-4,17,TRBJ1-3,TGTGCCAGCAGCTTGGATGCGGGACTATTCTCTGGAAACACCATATATTTT,CASSLDAGLFSGNTIYF
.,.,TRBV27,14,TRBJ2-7,TGTGCCAGCAGTCTCAGGGTCGGTTCCTACGAGCAGTACTTC,CASSLRVGSYEQYF
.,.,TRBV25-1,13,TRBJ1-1,TGTGCCAGCAGTCACAACATGAACACTGAAGCTTTCTTT,CASSHNMNTEAFF
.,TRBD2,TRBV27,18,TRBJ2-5,TGTGCCAGCAGTTTGCGCGGGACTAGCGGGCGCAAACAAGAGACCCAGTACTTC,CASSLRGTSGRKQETQYF
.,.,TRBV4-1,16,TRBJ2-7,TGCGCCAGCAGCCAAGTGGGTGGGAGAATCTCCTACGAGCAGTACTTC,CASSQVGGRISYEQYF
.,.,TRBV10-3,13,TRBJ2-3,TGTGCCATCACTCCCAGCGGCACAGATACGCAGTATTTT,CAITPSGTDTQYF
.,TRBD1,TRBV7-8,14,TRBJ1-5,TGTGCCAGCAGCTACCGGACAGGGTATCAGCCCCAGCATTTT,CASSYRTGYQPQHF
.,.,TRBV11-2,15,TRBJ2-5,TGTGCCAGCAGCTTAGATCCGAGCAGGGCCGGGCCCCAGTACTTC,CASSLDPSRAGPQYF
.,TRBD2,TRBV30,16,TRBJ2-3,TGTGCCTGGAGTGCGGTTAGCGGGGGTTGGTCAGATACGCAGTATTTT,CAWSAVSGGWSDTQYF
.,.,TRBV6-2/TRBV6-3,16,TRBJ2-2,TGTGCCAGCAGTTCTGGGGGGGCAGCGGACACCGGGGAGCTGTTTTTT,CASSSGGAADTGELFF
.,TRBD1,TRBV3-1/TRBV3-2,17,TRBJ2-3,TGTGCCAGCAGCCTCGGACAGGGAGGTCGGCCGGGAGATACGCAGTATTTT,CASSLGQGGRPGDTQYF
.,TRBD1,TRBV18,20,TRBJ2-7,TGTGCCAGCTCACCACGAACCCTGGGATGGGGACAGCAAAGCTCCTACGAGCAGTACTTC,CASSPRTLGWGQQSSYEQYF
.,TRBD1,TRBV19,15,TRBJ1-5,TGTGCCAGTAGCCCAATCGATAGGGGGCATCAGCCCCAGCATTTT,CASSPIDRGHQPQHF
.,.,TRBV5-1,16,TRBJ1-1,TGCGCCAGCAGCTTGGACGGCGGACACCTAAACACTGAAGCTTTCTTT,CASSLDGGHLNTEAFF
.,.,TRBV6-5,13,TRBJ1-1,TGTGCCAGCAGTTTGAGTCGGAACACTGAAGCTTTCTTT,CASSLSRNTEAFF